These T cell receptor beta chains were read from a single sample in a study of T-cell reconstitution after alpha-beta-depleted transplantation in children. TCRdb re-analysed the PCR reads in MiXCR, keeping a single row per CDR3 protein. The sample has some 550,000 distinct CDR3 sequences, about 17% seen once. The source was PBMCs from the stem cell graft donor, collected from the stem cell graft. These receptors were collected from a human donor who donated a stem cell graft to a child with acute lymphoblastic leukemia. The CDR3 runs from the conserved cysteine through the conserved F or W. D genes are given only for firm matches. Not every row has a clone size; where given, it reads once, few, many or a size class.

len	d_gene	j_gene	abundance	v_gene	CDR3nt	CDR3aa
14	TRBD1	TRBJ1-1	NA	TRBV27	TGTGCCAGCAGTCTGGACAGGGGAGACACTGAAGCTTTCTTT	CASSLDRGDTEAFF
11	NA	TRBJ2-3	few	TRBV20-1	TGCAGTGCAAAACCAGGGGATACGCAGTATTTT	CSAKPGDTQYF
15	NA	TRBJ2-7	NA	TRBV4-1	TGCGCCAGCAGCCAAGAGCGGCTCCCCAGCTACGAGCAGTACTTC	CASSQERLPSYEQYF
19	TRBD2	TRBJ2-5	few	TRBV10-3	TGTGCCATCAGTGAGTCAAGGATAGCGGGAGCTTATCGGGGAGAGACCCAGTACTTC	CAISESRIAGAYRGETQYF
12	TRBD1	TRBJ1-6	few	TRBV12-3/TRBV12-4	TGTGCCAGCAGGACAGGGAATTCACCCCTCCACTTT	CASRTGNSPLHF
11	NA	TRBJ2-1	NA	TRBV29-1	TGCAGCGTTCACGGCTACAATGAGCAGTTCTTC	CSVHGYNEQFF
13	NA	TRBJ1-2	few	TRBV20-1	TGCAGTGCTACCCCCAGGGTCGGGGATGGCTACACCTTC	CSATPRVGDGYTF
15	NA	TRBJ2-3	few	TRBV5-1	TGCGCCAGCAGCTTGGCCGAGTGGAGCACAGATACGCAGTATTTT	CASSLAEWSTDTQYF
13	NA	TRBJ1-4	NA	TRBV7-3	TGTGCCAGCAGCCTAGTTAGGGGTGAAAAACTGTTTTTT	CASSLVRGEKLFF
15	NA	TRBJ2-7	NA	TRBV5-1	TGCGCCAGCAGCCCACCCGGGGCACGCTCCTACGAGCAGTACTTC	CASSPPGARSYEQYF
15	NA	TRBJ2-1	many	TRBV5-1	TGCGCCAGCAGAGTGGGGGCGGCCTCCTACAATGAGCAGTTCTTC	CASRVGAASYNEQFF
17	NA	TRBJ2-5	NA	TRBV7-9	TGTGCCAGCAGCTTAGGGGTACTCAACGGCGGCGAAGAGACCCAGTACTTC	CASSLGVLNGGEETQYF
15	TRBD2	TRBJ2-7	NA	TRBV9	TGTGCCAGCAGCGTAGGGCCTAGCGGGATTTACGAGCAGTACTTC	CASSVGPSGIYEQYF
18	NA	TRBJ2-2	NA	TRBV12-3/TRBV12-4	TGTGCCTTCAGTTTAGTGGTTACAGGGCGACTTAACACCGGGGAGCTGTTTTTT	CAFSLVVTGRLNTGELFF
17	TRBD2	TRBJ2-1	few	TRBV4-1	TGCGCCAGCAGCCAAGACCCCGGGACTATCTCCTACAATGAGCAGTTCTTC	CASSQDPGTISYNEQFF
19	TRBD2	TRBJ2-1	once	TRBV24-1	TGTGCCACCAGTGATTTGATAACTAGCGGGAGAATATCCTACAATGAGCAGTTCTTC	CATSDLITSGRISYNEQFF
20	TRBD2	TRBJ2-3	NA	TRBV20-1	TGCAGTGCTAGAGATCCCGGACGGCTAGCGGGAGGAAAGGGCACAGATACGCAGTATTTT	CSARDPGRLAGGKGTDTQYF
14	NA	TRBJ2-1	few	TRBV12-3/TRBV12-4	TGTGCCAGCAGTTTAATCACAGGGTACAATGAGCAGTTCTTC	CASSLITGYNEQFF
16	TRBD2	TRBJ2-1	NA	TRBV4-1	TGCGCCAGCAGCCAAGAAGGACTAGTTTCCTACAATGAGCAGTTCTTC	CASSQEGLVSYNEQFF
16	NA	TRBJ1-1	few	TRBV6-5	TGTGCCAGCAGTTACTCCACTGACAGGAGGGGGACTGAAGCTTTCTTT	CASSYSTDRRGTEAFF
16	NA	TRBJ2-2	few	TRBV5-1	TGCGCCAGCAGCTTGGAAGCGCCATCGAACACCGGGGAGCTGTTTTTT	CASSLEAPSNTGELFF
15	NA	TRBJ1-1	NA	TRBV5-1	TGCGCCAGCAGCTTGGCGTTTCGGGAGAACACTGAAGCTTTCTTT	CASSLAFRENTEAFF
15	TRBD1	TRBJ2-5	NA	TRBV27	TGTGCCAGCAGCCCCGGACAGGGCAGCGGAGAGACCCAGTACTTC	CASSPGQGSGETQYF
12	NA	TRBJ1-2	NA	TRBV5-6	TGTGCCAGCAGCTTTTGGGGATATGGCTACACCTTC	CASSFWGYGYTF
15	NA	TRBJ2-2	few	TRBV15	TGTGCCACCAGCAGGACCAGGGGGAACACCGGGGAGCTGTTTTTT	CATSRTRGNTGELFF
14	TRBD1	TRBJ2-5	many	TRBV5-1	TGTGCCAGCAGCCCAGGGACAGCACAAGAGACCCAGTACTTC	CASSPGTAQETQYF
13	NA	TRBJ1-1	many	TRBV7-9	TGTGCCAGCAGCCCCCGGGTGAACACTGAAGCTTTCTTT	CASSPRVNTEAFF
12	TRBD1	TRBJ2-3	NA	TRBV29-1	TGCAGCGTTGGGGACAGGCAAGATACGCAGTATTTT	CSVGDRQDTQYF
13	NA	TRBJ1-5	NA	TRBV20-1	TGCAGTGCCCCATCCCGGGGGGATCAGCCCCAGCATTTT	CSAPSRGDQPQHF
17	TRBD1	TRBJ1-6	NA	TRBV4-1	TGCGCCAGCAGCAACCGGGGACCGAGGGGGCGCAATTCACCCCTCCACTTT	CASSNRGPRGRNSPLHF
17	NA	TRBJ2-6	NA	TRBV14	TGTGCCAGCAGCCTTCGAACAGGGTTCTCTGGGGCCAACGTCCTGACTTTC	CASSLRTGFSGANVLTF
15	NA	TRBJ2-1	few	TRBV9	TGTGCCAGCAGCGGTGACGGATTGCTAGGGGGAGACCAGTTCTTC	CASSGDGLLGGDQFF
14	NA	TRBJ1-1	NA	TRBV29-1	TGCAGCGCTGTAGCCAGCCTGGGGGAGACTGAAGCTTTCTTT	CSAVASLGETEAFF
14	NA	TRBJ2-5	few	TRBV5-1	TGCGCCAGCAGTCCCTGGCAGGGGGGCGAGACCCAGTACTTC	CASSPWQGGETQYF
15	NA	TRBJ2-2	NA	TRBV12-3/TRBV12-4	TGTGCCAGCAGTTTGCGCGGCAGTCTGACCGGGGAGCTGTTTTTT	CASSLRGSLTGELFF
17	TRBD1	TRBJ1-2	few	TRBV6-5	TGTGCCAGCAGTTCACGACGAGACAGGGGATGGATGGAAGGCTACACCTTC	CASSSRRDRGWMEGYTF
13	TRBD1	TRBJ2-7	NA	TRBV7-2	TGTGCCAGCAGCTATGGACAGGGCAGCGAGCAGTACTTC	CASSYGQGSEQYF
13	NA	TRBJ1-2	many	TRBV11-2	TGTGCCAGCAGCTTAGGGCAGGCCTATGGCTACACCTTC	CASSLGQAYGYTF
13	NA	TRBJ1-5	NA	TRBV10-3	TGTGCCATCCAGAGTTATAGCAATCAGCCCCAGCATTTT	CAIQSYSNQPQHF
14	TRBD1	TRBJ1-5	few	TRBV15	TGTGCCACCAGCCTCCGGGGACAGAATCAGCCCCAGCATTTT	CATSLRGQNQPQHF
14	NA	TRBJ2-7	NA	TRBV7-2	TGTGCCAGCACTAAAGCAGGATCCGGCTACGAGCAGTACTTC	CASTKAGSGYEQYF
14	NA	TRBJ2-2	NA	TRBV7-2	TGTGCCAGCTACTGGGGAGTTAACACCGGGGAGCTGTTTTTT	CASYWGVNTGELFF
15	TRBD2	TRBJ2-1	few	TRBV9	TGTGCCAGCAGCGTAGGGGCGCTAGCGGGCGATGAGCAGTTCTTC	CASSVGALAGDEQFF
17	NA	TRBJ1-1	NA	TRBV5-5	TGTGCCAGCAGCTTCTGGTTGCAGGGACCTATAAACACTGAAGCTTTCTTT	CASSFWLQGPINTEAFF
15	TRBD1	TRBJ1-2	few	TRBV11-2	TGTGCCAGCAGCTTCTCAGGGGGCGCTAACTATGGCTACACCTTC	CASSFSGGANYGYTF
14	NA	TRBJ2-7	NA	TRBV5-1	TGCGCCAGCAGCTTGGTCTCGGGCGGCTACGAGCAGTACTTC	CASSLVSGGYEQYF
13	NA	TRBJ1-5	NA	TRBV29-1	TGCAGCGCCCGTGACAGTTACGATCAGCCCCAGCATTTT	CSARDSYDQPQHF
13	NA	TRBJ2-7	NA	TRBV29-1	TGCAGCGTTGGGACCGCAGGTACCTACGAGCAGTACTTC	CSVGTAGTYEQYF
13	NA	TRBJ2-7	NA	TRBV11-2	TGTGCCAGCAGCTTAGGAATAGGGCCCGAGCAGTACTTC	CASSLGIGPEQYF
17	NA	TRBJ2-7	NA	TRBV7-8	TGTGCCAGCAGCGGTCGGGGGAGAGGCGCCGGAGGGTACGAGCAGTACTTC	CASSGRGRGAGGYEQYF
13	NA	TRBJ1-1	NA	TRBV29-1	TGCAGCGTTTTGGGGGGCATGAACACTGAAGCTTTCTTT	CSVLGGMNTEAFF
20	TRBD2	TRBJ2-7	few	TRBV6-1	TGTGCCAGCAGTGAAGCGCTTCAAACCAGCTGGACTAGCGGGTACTACGAGCAGTACTTC	CASSEALQTSWTSGYYEQYF
14	NA	TRBJ2-5	NA	TRBV27	TGTGCCAGCAGTTACCAGGGGGGAGCAGAGACCCAGTACTTC	CASSYQGGAETQYF